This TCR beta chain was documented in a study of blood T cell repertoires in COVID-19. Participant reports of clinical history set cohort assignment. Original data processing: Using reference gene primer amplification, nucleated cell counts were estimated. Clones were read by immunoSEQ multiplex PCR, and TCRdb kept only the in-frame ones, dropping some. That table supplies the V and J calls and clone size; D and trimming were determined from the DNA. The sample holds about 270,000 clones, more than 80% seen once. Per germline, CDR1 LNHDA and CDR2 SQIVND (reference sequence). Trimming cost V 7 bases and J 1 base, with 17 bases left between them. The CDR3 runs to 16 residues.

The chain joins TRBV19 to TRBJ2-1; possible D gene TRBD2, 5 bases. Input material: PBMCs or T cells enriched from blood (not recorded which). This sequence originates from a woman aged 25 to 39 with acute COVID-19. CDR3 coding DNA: TGTGCCAGTAAGTCGACTACGGCTGAATCCTACAATGAGCAGTTCTTC. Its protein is CASKSTTAESYNEQFF.